This T cell receptor (beta chain) was sequenced in a study of Ad26.COV2.S vaccination and SARS-CoV-2 variants. On this clone: Antigen: not known.

TCRdb's copy holds only in-frame clones and misses some; the assay was immunoSEQ multiplex PCR. The profile shows around 370,000 clones, about 91% of them singletons. Points from the study as a whole: Following vaccination, spike-specific CD8+ and CD4+ T cell responses reportedly exhibited substantial breadth.

This sequence was found in a human donor who had recovered from COVID-19. The sample was peripheral blood, taken after recovery from COVID-19.

This CDR3 is CASSPTGGSDEQFF. CDR3 nucleotide sequence: TGTGCCAGCAGCCCCACAGGGGGTAGTGATGAGCAGTTCTTC. The chain couples TRBV7-6 to TRBJ2-1; 8 bases fit TRBD1. Trimming cost V 5 bases and J 8 bases; bases outside gene matches: 8. Germline loops: CDR1 SGHVS, CDR2 FNYEAQ. This CDR3 has 14 amino acids.